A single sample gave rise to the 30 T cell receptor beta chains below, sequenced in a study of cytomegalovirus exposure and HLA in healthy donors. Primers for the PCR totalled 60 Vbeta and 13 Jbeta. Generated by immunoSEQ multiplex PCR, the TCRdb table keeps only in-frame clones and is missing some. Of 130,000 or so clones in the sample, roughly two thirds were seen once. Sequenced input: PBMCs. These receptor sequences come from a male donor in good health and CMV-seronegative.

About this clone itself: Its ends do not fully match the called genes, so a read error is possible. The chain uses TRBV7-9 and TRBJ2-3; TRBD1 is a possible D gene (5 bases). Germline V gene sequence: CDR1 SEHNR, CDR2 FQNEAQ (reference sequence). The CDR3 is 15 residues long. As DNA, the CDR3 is TGTTCCAGCAGCTTACACAGGCGGTCCGCAGATACGCAGTATTTT. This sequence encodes CSSSLHRRSADTQYF.

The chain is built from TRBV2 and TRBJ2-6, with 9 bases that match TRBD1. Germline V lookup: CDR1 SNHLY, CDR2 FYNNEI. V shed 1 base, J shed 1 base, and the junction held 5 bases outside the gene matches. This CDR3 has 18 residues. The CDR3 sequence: CASSEEGTGRSGANVLTF. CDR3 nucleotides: TGTGCCAGCAGTGAAGAGGGGACAGGGAGGTCTGGGGCCAACGTCCTGACTTTC.

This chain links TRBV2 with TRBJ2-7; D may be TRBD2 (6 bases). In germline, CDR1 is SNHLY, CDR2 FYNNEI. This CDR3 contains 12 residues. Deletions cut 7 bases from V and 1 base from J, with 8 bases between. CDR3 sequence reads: CASKGRSYEQYF. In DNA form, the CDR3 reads TGTGCCAGCAAAGGGAGGTCCTACGAGCAGTACTTC.

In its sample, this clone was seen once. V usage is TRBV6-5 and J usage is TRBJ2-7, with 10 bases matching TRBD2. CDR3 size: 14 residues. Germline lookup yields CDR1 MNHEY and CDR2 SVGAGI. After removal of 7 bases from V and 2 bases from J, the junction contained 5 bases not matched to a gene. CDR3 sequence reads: CASTGLAAPYEQYF. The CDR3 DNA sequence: TGTGCCAGCACCGGACTAGCGGCCCCCTACGAGCAGTACTTC.

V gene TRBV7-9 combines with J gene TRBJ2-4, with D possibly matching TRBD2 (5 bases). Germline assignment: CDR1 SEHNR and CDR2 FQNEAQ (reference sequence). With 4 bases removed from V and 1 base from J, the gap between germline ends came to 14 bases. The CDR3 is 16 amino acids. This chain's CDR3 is CASSSTPSGAKNIQYF. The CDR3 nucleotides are TGTGCCAGCAGCTCCACGCCTTCGGGGGCCAAAAACATTCAGTACTTC.

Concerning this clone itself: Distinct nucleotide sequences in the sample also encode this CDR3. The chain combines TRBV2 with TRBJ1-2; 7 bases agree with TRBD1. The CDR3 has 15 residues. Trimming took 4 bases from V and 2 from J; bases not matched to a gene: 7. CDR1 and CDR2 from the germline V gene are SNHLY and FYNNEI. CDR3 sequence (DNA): TGTGCCAGCAGTGGGACAGGCTTCATAAACTATGGCTACACCTTC. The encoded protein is CASSGTGFINYGYTF.

In DNA, the CDR3 is TGTGCCAGCTCGGGTACCGCCCGGGACGTCGCGAGGACTAACTCTGGAAACACCATATATTTT. This sequence encodes CASSGTARDVARTNSGNTIYF. The gene calls are TRBV18 and TRBJ1-3, with a tentative D call TRBD1 (5 bases). Trimming cost V 6 bases and J 0 bases, with 30 bases left between them. This CDR3 region has 21 residues. Germline V gives CDR1 KGHSH, CDR2 LQKENI.

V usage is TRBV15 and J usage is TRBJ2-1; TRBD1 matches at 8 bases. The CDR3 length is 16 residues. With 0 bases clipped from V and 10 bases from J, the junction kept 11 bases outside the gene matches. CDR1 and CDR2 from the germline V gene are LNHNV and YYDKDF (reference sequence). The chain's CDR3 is CATSRDRGTGSGEQFF. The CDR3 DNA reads TGTGCCACCAGCAGAGATAGGGGGACAGGTTCAGGGGAGCAGTTCTTC.

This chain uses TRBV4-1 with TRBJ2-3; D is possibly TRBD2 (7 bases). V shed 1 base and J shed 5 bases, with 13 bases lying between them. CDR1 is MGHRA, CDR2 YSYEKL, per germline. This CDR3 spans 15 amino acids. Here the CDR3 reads CASSQAGGRGDTQYF. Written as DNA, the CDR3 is TGCGCCAGCAGCCAAGCGGGGGGCCGGGGAGATACGCAGTATTTT.

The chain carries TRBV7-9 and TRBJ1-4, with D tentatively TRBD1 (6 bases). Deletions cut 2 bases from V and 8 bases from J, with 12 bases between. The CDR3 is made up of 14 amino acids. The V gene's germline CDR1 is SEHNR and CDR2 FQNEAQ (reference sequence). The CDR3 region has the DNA TGTGCCAGCAGCTTACAACAGGGAGCGGAAAAACTGTTTTTT. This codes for CASSLQQGAEKLFF. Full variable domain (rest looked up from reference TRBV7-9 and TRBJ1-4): DTGVSQNPRHKITKRGQNVTFRCDPISEHNRLYWYRQTLGQGPEFLTYFQNEAQLEKSRLLSDRFSAERPKGSFSTLEIQRTEQGDSAMYLCASSLQQGAEKLFFGSGTQLSVL.

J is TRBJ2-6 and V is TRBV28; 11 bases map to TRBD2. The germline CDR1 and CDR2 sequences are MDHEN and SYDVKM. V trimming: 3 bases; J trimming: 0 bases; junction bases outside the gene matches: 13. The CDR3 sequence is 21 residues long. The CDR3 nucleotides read TGTGCCAGCAGTTTTTGGCTAGCGGGGGGTAAAAGTCTCTCTGGGGCCAACGTCCTGACTTTC. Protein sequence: CASSFWLAGGKSLSGANVLTF. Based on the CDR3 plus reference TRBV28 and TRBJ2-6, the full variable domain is DVKVTQSSRYLVKRTGEKVFLECVQDMDHENMFWYRQDPGLGLRLIYFSYDVKMKEKGDIPEGYSVSREKKERFSLILESASTNQTSMYLCASSFWLAGGKSLSGANVLTFGAGSRLTVL.

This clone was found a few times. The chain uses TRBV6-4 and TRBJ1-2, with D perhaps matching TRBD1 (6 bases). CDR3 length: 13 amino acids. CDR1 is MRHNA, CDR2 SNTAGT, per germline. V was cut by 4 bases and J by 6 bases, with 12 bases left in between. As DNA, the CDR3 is TGTGCCAGCAGTGCGGACAGACAAAATGGCTACACCTTC. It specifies CASSADRQNGYTF.

The CDR3 is CASSPDQAGAQETQYF. The CDR3 coding sequence is TGTGCCAGCTCACCAGATCAAGCGGGGGCACAAGAGACCCAGTACTTC. The rearrangement links TRBV18 to TRBJ2-5; 8 bases map to TRBD2. J was trimmed by 2 bases and V by 2 bases; bases with no gene match: 7. Germline V gene lookup returns CDR1 KGHSH and CDR2 LQKENI. This CDR3 region has 16 residues.

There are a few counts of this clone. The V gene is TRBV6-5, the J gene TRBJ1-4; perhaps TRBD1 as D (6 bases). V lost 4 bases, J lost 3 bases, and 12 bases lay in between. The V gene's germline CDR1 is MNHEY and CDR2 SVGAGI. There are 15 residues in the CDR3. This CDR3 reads CASSSSTGSNEKLFF. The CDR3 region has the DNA TGTGCCAGCAGTTCCTCAACAGGGTCTAATGAAAAACTGTTTTTT.

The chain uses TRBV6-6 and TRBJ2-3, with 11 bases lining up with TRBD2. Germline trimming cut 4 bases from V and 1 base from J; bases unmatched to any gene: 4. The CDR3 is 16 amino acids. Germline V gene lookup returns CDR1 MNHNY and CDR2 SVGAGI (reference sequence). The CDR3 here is CASSSLGLAGTDTQYF. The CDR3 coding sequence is TGTGCCAGCAGTTCCCTGGGACTAGCGGGCACAGATACGCAGTATTTT.

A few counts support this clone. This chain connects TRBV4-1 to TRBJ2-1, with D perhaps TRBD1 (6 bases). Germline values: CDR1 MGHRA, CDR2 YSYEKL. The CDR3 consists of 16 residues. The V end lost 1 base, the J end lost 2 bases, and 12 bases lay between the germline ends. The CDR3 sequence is CASSQVTGNTYNEQFF. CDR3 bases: TGCGCCAGCAGCCAAGTCACAGGGAACACCTACAATGAGCAGTTCTTC.

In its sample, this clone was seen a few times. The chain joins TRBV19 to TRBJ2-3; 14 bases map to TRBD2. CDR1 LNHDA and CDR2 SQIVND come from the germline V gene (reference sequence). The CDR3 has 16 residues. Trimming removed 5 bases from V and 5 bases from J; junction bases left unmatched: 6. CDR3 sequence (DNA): TGTGCCAGTAGTGGCGGACTAGCGGGGGGCGGAGATACGCAGTATTTT. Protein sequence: CASSGGLAGGGDTQYF.

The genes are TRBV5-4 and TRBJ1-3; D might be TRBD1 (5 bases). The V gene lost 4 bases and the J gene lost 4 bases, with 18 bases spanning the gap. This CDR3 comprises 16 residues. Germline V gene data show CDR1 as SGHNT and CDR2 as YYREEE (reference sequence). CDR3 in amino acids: CASSGALGRSGNTIYF. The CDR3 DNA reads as TGTGCCAGCAGCGGGGCCCTAGGCCGGTCCGGAAACACCATATATTTT.

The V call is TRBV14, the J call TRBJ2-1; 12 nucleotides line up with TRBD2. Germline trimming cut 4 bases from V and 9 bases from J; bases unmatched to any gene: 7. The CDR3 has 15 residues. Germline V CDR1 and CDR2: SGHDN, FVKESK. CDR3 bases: TGTGCCAGCAGCCCCTCTAGCGGGGGGGCAGGTGAGCAGTTCTTC. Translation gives CASSPSSGGAGEQFF.

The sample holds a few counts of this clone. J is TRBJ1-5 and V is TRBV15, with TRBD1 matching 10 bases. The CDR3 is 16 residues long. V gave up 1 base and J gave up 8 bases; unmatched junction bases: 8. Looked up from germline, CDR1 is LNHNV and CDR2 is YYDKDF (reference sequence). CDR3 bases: TGTGCCACCAGCAGAGCACTGACAGGGGGCAAGGAGCCCCAGCATTTT. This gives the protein CATSRALTGGKEPQHF.

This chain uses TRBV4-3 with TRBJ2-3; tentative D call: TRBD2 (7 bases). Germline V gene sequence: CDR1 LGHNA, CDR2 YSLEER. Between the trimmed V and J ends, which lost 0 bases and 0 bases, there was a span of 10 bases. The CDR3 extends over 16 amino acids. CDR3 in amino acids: CASSQEGGASTDTQYF. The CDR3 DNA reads TGCGCCAGCAGCCAAGAAGGGGGGGCCAGCACAGATACGCAGTATTTT.

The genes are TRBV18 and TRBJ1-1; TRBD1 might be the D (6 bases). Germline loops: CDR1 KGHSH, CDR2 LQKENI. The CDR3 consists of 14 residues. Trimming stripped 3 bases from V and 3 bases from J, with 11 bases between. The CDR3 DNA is TGTGCCAGCTCACCGTCAGGGGAATACACTGAAGCTTTCTTT. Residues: CASSPSGEYTEAFF. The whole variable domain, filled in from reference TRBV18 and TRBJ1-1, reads NAGVMQNPRHLVRRRGQEARLRCSPMKGHSHVYWYRQLPEEGLKFMVYLQKENIIDESGMPKERFSAEFPKEGPSILRIQQVVRGDSAAYFCASSPSGEYTEAFFGQGTRLTVV.

CDR3 in DNA: TGTGCCAGCACGCGGACTAGTATCGTTGAGGAGCAGTTCTTC. This sequence encodes CASTRTSIVEEQFF. This sequence joins TRBV6-6 and TRBJ2-1; 7 bases match TRBD2. V was pared by 7 bases and J by 10 bases, with 13 bases of the junction left unmatched. This CDR3 is built from 14 residues. Germline V gene sequence: CDR1 MNHNY, CDR2 SVGAGI (reference sequence).

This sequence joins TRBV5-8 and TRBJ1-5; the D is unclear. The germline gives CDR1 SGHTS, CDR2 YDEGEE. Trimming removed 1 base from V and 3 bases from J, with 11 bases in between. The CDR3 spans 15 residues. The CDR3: CASSLRLGYNQPQHF. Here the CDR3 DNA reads TGTGCCAGCAGCTTGCGGCTAGGTTACAATCAGCCCCAGCATTTT. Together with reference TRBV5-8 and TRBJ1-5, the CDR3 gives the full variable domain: EAGVTQSPTHLIKTRGQQATLRCSPISGHTSVYWYQQALGLGLQFLLWYDEGEERNRGNFPPRFSGRQFPNYSSELNVNALELEDSALYLCASSLRLGYNQPQHFGDGTRLSIL.

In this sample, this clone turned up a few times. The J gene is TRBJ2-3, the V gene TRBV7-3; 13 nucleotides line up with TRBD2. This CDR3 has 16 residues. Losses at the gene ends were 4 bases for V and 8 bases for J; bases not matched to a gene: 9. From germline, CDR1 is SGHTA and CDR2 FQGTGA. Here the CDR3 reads CASSSRTSGGFATQYF. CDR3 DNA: TGTGCCAGCAGCTCCAGGACTAGCGGGGGTTTTGCTACGCAGTATTTT.

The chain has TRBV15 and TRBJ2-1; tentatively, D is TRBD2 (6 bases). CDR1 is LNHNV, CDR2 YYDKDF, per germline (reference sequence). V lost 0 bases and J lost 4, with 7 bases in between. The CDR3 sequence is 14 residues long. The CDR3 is CATSRDGGYNEQFF. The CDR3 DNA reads TGTGCCACCAGCAGAGATGGGGGGTACAATGAGCAGTTCTTC.

As DNA, the CDR3 is TGCGCCAGCAGCTTGGGACAGGGGAATAATTCACCCCTCCACTTT. Protein product: CASSLGQGNNSPLHF. The chain joins TRBV5-1 to TRBJ1-6; 8 bases are shared with TRBD1. CDR3 length equals 15 residues. Germline trimming cut 0 bases from V and 5 bases from J; bases unmatched to any gene: 1. Germline lookup yields CDR1 SGHRS and CDR2 YFSETQ.

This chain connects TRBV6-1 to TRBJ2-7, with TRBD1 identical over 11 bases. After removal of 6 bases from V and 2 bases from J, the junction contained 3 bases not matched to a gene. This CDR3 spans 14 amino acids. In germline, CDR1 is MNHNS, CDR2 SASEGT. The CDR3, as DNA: TGTGCCAGCAGCTTGGACAGGGGGCCCTACGAGCAGTACTTC. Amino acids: CASSLDRGPYEQYF.

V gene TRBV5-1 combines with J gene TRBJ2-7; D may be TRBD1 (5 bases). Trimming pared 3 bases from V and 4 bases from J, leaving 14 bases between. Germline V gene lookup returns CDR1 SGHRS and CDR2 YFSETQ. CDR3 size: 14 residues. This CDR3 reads CASSSGHQVYEQYF. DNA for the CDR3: TGCGCCAGCAGCTCCGGACACCAAGTTTACGAGCAGTACTTC.

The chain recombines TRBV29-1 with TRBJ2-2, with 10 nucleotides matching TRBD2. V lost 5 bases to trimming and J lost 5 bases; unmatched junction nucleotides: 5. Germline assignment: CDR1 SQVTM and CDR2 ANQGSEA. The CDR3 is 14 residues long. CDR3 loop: CSVTSGAVTGELFF. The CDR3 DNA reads TGCAGCGTTACTAGCGGGGCAGTTACCGGGGAGCTGTTTTTT.